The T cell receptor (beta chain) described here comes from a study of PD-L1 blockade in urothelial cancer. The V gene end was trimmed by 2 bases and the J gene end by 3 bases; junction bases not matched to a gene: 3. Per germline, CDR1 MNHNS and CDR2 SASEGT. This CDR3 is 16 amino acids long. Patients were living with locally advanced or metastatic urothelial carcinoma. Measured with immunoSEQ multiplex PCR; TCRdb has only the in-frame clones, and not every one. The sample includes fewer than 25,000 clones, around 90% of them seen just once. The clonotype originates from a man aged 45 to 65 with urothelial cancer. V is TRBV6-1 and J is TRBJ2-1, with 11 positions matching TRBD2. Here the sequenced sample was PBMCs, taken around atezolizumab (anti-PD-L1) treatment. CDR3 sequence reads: CASSERTSGLYNEQFF. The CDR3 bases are TGTGCCAGCAGTGAAAGGACTAGCGGGCTCTACAATGAGCAGTTCTTC.